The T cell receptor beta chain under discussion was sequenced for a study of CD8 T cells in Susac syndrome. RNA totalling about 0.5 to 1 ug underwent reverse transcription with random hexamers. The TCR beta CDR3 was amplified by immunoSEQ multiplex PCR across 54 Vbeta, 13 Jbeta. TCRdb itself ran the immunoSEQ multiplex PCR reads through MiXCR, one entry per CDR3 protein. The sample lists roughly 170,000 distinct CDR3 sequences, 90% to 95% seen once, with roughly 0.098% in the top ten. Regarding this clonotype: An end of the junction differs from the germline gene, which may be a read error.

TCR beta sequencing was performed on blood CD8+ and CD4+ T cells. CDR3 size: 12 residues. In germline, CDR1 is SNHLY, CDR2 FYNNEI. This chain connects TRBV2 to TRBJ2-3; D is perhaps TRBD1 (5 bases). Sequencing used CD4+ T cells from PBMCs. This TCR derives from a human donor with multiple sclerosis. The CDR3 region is CASSQDTDTQYF. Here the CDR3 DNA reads TGTGCCAGCAGCCAGGACACAGATACGCAATATTTT.